This record looks at one T cell receptor beta chain sequence and its context. The sample is drawn from a study of PD-1 blockade in classical Hodgkin lymphoma. The CDR3 has 16 amino acids. V was clipped by 5 bases and J by 4 bases, with 19 bases between them. Per the germline V gene, CDR1 is SGHTA and CDR2 is FQGTGA. Stated time point: cycle 4 day 1 (C4D1), after six to seven weeks of nivolumab. Brentuximab vedotin exposure varied, and every patient relapsed after autologous stem cell transplantation. Assay: immunoSEQ multiplex PCR; the TCRdb copy retains only in-frame clones and omits some. This sample carries tens of thousands of clones, nearly 90% of them seen once, and the ten largest clones take about 14%.

Sequencing used peripheral blood mononuclear cells (PBMCs), obtained before the fourth cycle of nivolumab. The TCR comes from a human donor with classical Hodgkin lymphoma. The chain couples TRBV7-3 to TRBJ2-3, with a possible D match to TRBD1 (5 bases). CDR3 in amino acids: CASSPVPIGRADTQYF. CDR3 nucleotides: TGTGCCAGCAGCCCCGTCCCCATAGGCAGGGCAGATACGCAGTATTTT.